A single sample gave rise to the 17 T cell receptor beta chains below, sequenced in a study of CD8 T cells in ankylosing spondylitis. Via MiXCR, TCRdb re-called the 5' RACE reads, giving one row per CDR3 protein. Among fewer than 250,000 distinct CDR3 sequences listed, over 9.5% were seen once. Sequencing was done on a sample of blood, either unsorted or a sorted T cell fraction (not recorded which). These receptors were taken from a male donor with ankylosing spondylitis or in good health (not recorded which).

This clonotype was recorded at least ten times. V and J are TRBV4-2 and TRBJ2-1, with D maybe TRBD2 (7 bases). Trimming removed 4 bases from V and 0 bases from J, with 10 bases in between. Germline CDR1 is LGHNA and CDR2 is YNFKEQ. The CDR3 extends over 15 amino acids. The CDR3 DNA reads TGTGCCAGCAGCCCCGGGGGGCCCTCCTACAATGAGCAGTTCTTC. It translates to CASSPGGPSYNEQFF.

This clonotype was recorded at least ten times. This chain uses TRBV11-2 with TRBJ1-2; no clear D. Germline CDR1 and CDR2: SGHAT and FQNNGV. This CDR3 spans 13 amino acids. Trimming took 10 bases from V and 0 from J, leaving 12 bases between them. CDR3 in DNA: TGTGCCACCCGACGGGGAGCTAACTATGGCTACACCTTC. It specifies CATRRGANYGYTF.

This clonotype was detected many times. The genes are TRBV2 and TRBJ2-7; TRBD2 is a possible D gene (6 bases). Trimming pared 11 bases from V and 3 bases from J, leaving 14 bases between. The germline V gene encodes CDR1 SNHLY and CDR2 FYNNEI. The CDR3 is made up of 12 amino acids. CDR3 DNA: TGTGCCGGCGGGGATCTAGGCTACGAGCAGTACTTC. Protein: CAGGDLGYEQYF. The variable domain in full, completed from reference TRBV2 and TRBJ2-7, reads EPEVTQTPSHQVTQMGQEVILRCVPISNHLYFYWYRQILGQKVEFLVSFYNNEISEKSEIFDDQFSVERPDGSNFTLKIRSTKLEDSAMYFCAGGDLGYEQYFGPGTRLTVT.

This clonotype was detected ten times or more. The chain recombines TRBV12-3 or TRBV12-4 with TRBJ1-2, with 8 bases identical to TRBD1. CDR3 size: 16 residues. V lost 4 bases to trimming and J lost 3 bases; unmatched junction nucleotides: 10. The chain's CDR3 is CASSSYPGQADYGYTF. In DNA, the CDR3 is TGTGCCAGCAGTTCGTATCCGGGACAGGCTGACTATGGCTACACCTTC.

This clonotype was observed at least ten times. J is TRBJ1-2 and V is TRBV4-1, with TRBD1 matching 8 bases. Germline loops: CDR1 MGHRA, CDR2 YSYEKL. The CDR3 consists of 18 residues. Losses at the gene ends were 0 bases for V and 7 bases for J; bases not matched to a gene: 16. The CDR3 DNA is TGCGCCAGCAGCCAAGATTCTTACGACAGGGGACAAGGTCGTGGCTACACCTTC. Amino acids: CASSQDSYDRGQGRGYTF.

This clonotype was seen many times. The rearrangement uses TRBV6-2 or TRBV6-3 and TRBJ2-7; D may be TRBD1 (6 bases). Trimming cost V 5 bases and J 0 bases, with 14 bases left between them. The CDR3 runs 15 residues. Germline V gene lookup returns CDR1 MNHEY and CDR2 SVGEGT. In DNA, the CDR3 is TGTGCCAGCAGTACGGGACATATGAGCTCCTACGAGCAGTACTTC. Translating gives CASSTGHMSSYEQYF.

This clonotype came up many times. The chain's CDR3 is CASSFATSGTSNEQFF. DNA for the CDR3: TGCGCCAGCAGCTTCGCGACTAGCGGGACCAGCAATGAGCAGTTCTTC. This chain joins TRBV5-1 and TRBJ2-1; 11 nucleotides agree with TRBD2. Germline lookup yields CDR1 SGHRS and CDR2 YFSETQ. Trimming removed 2 bases from V and 6 bases from J; junction bases left unmatched: 7. The CDR3 extends over 16 amino acids.

Of note for this clonotype: This may be a read error, as it is one base from a much larger clone. The rearrangement uses TRBV7-2 and TRBJ1-2; D gene ambiguous. V lost 5 bases and J 0 bases, leaving 19 bases between the germline ends. The germline gives CDR1 SGHTA, CDR2 FQGNSA. The CDR3 extends over 17 amino acids. In DNA form, the CDR3 reads TGTGCCAGCAGCCTCTCCAAGGTGGAGGAGGCTAACTATGGCTACACCTTC. It yields the protein CASSLSKVEEANYGYTF.

This clonotype was counted at least ten times. The rearrangement uses TRBV20-1 and TRBJ2-7; TRBD2 is a possible D gene (7 bases). Germline loops: CDR1 DFQATT, CDR2 SNEGSKA (reference sequence). This CDR3 is 13 amino acids long. V was pared by 5 bases and J by 3 bases, with 14 bases between. The CDR3 loop is CSAGGAGNYEQYF. The CDR3, as DNA: TGCAGTGCTGGGGGGGCAGGGAACTACGAGCAGTACTTC.

This chain links TRBV7-2 with TRBJ2-7, with 8 bases fitting TRBD2. This CDR3 comprises 16 residues. From germline, CDR1 is SGHTA and CDR2 FQGNSA. The V and J ends lost 1 base and 4 bases, in that order; junction bases with no gene match: 9. The CDR3 sequence is CASSLGPSGSGYEQYF. CDR3 coding DNA: TGTGCCAGCAGCTTAGGGCCCAGCGGGAGCGGATACGAGCAGTACTTC.

V is TRBV2 and J is TRBJ2-1; D not certain. CDR3 size: 16 residues. V was cut by 1 base and J by 6 bases, with 16 bases left in between. CDR1 and CDR2 (germline): SNHLY, FYNNEI. The CDR3 nucleotides are TGTGCCAGCAGTGAAGATCGATCCCAGCCCCGCAATGAGCAGTTCTTC. Its translation: CASSEDRSQPRNEQFF.

The sample holds many counts of this clonotype. The genes are TRBV5-1 and TRBJ1-1, with 9 bases lining up with TRBD1. With V trimmed by 3 bases and J by 0 bases, 6 bases remained unmatched. Germline CDR1 SGHRS, CDR2 YFSETQ. The CDR3 sequence is 16 residues long. As DNA, the CDR3 is TGCGCCAGCAGCTCGGGGACAGGGATCATGAACACTGAAGCTTTCTTT. Amino acid sequence: CASSSGTGIMNTEAFF.

This clonotype was counted many times. CDR3 DNA sequence: TGCGCCAGCAGCTTGGACTCCGGGACTAGCGGGGGGCCCTCGGCCCAGTACTTC. It specifies CASSLDSGTSGGPSAQYF. This chain connects TRBV5-1 to TRBJ2-5, with 15 bases aligning to TRBD2. This CDR3 region has 18 residues. CDR1 and CDR2 from the germline V gene are SGHRS and YFSETQ. J gave up 9 bases and V 0 bases, and 12 bases lay outside the gene matches.

This clonotype came up a few times. One end of the junction is discordant with germline, which a read error may explain. This chain links TRBV3-1 with TRBJ2-1; tentatively, D is TRBD1 (6 bases). Germline V lookup: CDR1 LGHDT, CDR2 YNNKEL (reference sequence). The CDR3 has 17 residues. The CDR3 DNA reads as TGTGCCACCAGCCAAGTCGAACTAGGGTCTCTGGACAGTGAGCAGTTCTTC. Translating gives CATSQVELGSLDSEQFF.

This clonotype was detected many times. The chain recombines TRBV20-1 with TRBJ2-3; D gene uncertain. V was shortened by 2 bases and J by 0 bases, with 9 bases between the two germline ends. Germline V gene sequence: CDR1 DFQATT, CDR2 SNEGSKA (reference sequence). There are 14 residues in the CDR3. CDR3 sequence (DNA): TGCAGTGCTAGACGAACGCGGAGCACAGATACGCAGTATTTT. Translation: CSARRTRSTDTQYF.

This clonotype was counted a few times. The chain carries TRBV10-2 and TRBJ1-4, with D uncertain. This CDR3 has 14 residues. Germline CDR1 WSHSY, CDR2 SAAADI. The V end was cut by 6 bases, the J end by 8 bases, with 16 bases between. The DNA for the CDR3 is TGCGCCAGCAGCTGGACGGCCAAGGAAGAAAAACTGTTTTTT. This codes for CASSWTAKEEKLFF.

This clonotype appeared many times. The chain has TRBV20-1 and TRBJ1-2; TRBD1 matches at 10 bases. This CDR3 is built from 12 residues. CDR1 and CDR2 from the germline V gene are DFQATT and SNEGSKA (reference sequence). V shed 8 bases and J 2 bases; nucleotides not matched to a gene: 2. CDR3 protein: CSSTGGNYGYTF. The CDR3 bases are TGCAGTTCGACAGGGGGCAACTATGGCTACACCTTC.